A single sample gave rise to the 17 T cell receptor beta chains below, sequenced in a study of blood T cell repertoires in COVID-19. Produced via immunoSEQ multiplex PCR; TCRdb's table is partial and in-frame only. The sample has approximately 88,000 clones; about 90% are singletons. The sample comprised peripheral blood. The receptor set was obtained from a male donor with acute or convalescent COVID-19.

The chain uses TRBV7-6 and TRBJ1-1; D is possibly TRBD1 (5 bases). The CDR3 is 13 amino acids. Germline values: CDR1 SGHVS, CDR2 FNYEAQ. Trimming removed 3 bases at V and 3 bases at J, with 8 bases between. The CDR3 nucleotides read TGTGCCAGCAGCTTTGGGGCCGACACTGAAGCTTTCTTT. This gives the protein CASSFGADTEAFF.

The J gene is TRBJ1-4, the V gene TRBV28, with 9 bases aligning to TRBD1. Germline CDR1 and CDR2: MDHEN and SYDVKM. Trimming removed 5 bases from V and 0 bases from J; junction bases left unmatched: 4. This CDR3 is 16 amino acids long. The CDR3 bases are TGTGCCAGCAGTCCGCGGACAGGGGCAACTAATGAAAAACTGTTTTTT. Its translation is CASSPRTGATNEKLFF.

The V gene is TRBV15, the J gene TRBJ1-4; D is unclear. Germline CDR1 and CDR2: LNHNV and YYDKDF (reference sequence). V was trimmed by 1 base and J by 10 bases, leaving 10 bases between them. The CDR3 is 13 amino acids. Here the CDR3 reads CATSRVNLGKLFF. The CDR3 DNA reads TGTGCCACCAGCAGAGTCAATCTAGGAAAACTGTTTTTT.

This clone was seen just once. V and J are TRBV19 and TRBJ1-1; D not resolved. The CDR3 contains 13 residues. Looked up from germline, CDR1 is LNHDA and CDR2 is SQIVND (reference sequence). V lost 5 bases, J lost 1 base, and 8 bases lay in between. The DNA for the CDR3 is TGTGCCAGTAGTCCAAGCTGGAACACTGAAGCTTTCTTT. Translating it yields CASSPSWNTEAFF.

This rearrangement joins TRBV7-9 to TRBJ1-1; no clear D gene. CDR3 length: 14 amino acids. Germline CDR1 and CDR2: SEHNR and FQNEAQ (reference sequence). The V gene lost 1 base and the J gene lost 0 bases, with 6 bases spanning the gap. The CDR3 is CASSLGLMNTEAFF. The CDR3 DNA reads TGTGCCAGCAGCTTAGGACTTATGAACACTGAAGCTTTCTTT.

The CDR3 DNA follows: TGTGCCAGCAGTCCAACCGGGACAGGGTCTAGAGATACGCAGTATTTT. Translating it yields CASSPTGTGSRDTQYF. V gene TRBV28 combines with J gene TRBJ2-3, with 9 bases lining up with TRBD1. The CDR3 has 16 amino acids. Trimming took 5 bases from V and 5 from J; bases not matched to a gene: 11. Germline V gene data show CDR1 as MDHEN and CDR2 as SYDVKM.

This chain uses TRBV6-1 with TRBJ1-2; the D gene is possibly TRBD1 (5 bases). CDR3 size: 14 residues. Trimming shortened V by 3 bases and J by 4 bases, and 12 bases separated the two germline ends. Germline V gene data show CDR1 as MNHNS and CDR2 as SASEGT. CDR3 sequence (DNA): TGTGCCAGCAGTGAGGAGGCGGGACCCTATGGCTACACCTTC. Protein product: CASSEEAGPYGYTF.

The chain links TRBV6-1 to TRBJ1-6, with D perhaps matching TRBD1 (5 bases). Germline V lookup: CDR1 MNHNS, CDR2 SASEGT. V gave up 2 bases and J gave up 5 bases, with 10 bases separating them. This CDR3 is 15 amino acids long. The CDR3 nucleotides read TGTGCCAGCAGTGAACGACAGCCAGATAATTCACCCCTCCACTTT. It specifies CASSERQPDNSPLHF.

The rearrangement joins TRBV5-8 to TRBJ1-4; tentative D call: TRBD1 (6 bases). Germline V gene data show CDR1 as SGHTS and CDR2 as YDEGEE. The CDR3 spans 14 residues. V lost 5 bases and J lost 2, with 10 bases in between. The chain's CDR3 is CASRRTATNEKLFF. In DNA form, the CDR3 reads TGTGCCAGCAGGAGGACAGCGACTAATGAAAAACTGTTTTTT.

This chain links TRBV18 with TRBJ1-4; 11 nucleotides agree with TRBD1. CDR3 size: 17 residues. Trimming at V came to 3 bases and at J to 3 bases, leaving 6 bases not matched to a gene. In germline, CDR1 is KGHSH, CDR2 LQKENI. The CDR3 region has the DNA TGTGCCAGCTCACCTGAAGGACAGGGGGCTTCTAATGAAAAACTGTTTTTT. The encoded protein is CASSPEGQGASNEKLFF. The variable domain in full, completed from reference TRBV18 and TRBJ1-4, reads NAGVMQNPRHLVRRRGQEARLRCSPMKGHSHVYWYRQLPEEGLKFMVYLQKENIIDESGMPKERFSAEFPKEGPSILRIQQVVRGDSAAYFCASSPEGQGASNEKLFFGSGTQLSVL.

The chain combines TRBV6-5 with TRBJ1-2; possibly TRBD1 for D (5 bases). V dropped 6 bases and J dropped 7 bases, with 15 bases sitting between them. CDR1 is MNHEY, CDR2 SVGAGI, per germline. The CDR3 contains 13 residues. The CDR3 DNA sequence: TGTGCCAGCAGCCCGGACACGAGAGGTGGCTACACCTTC. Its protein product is CASSPDTRGGYTF.

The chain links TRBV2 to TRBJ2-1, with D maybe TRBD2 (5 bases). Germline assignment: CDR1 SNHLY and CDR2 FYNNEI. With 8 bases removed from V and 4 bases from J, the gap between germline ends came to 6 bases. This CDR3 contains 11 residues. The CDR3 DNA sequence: TGTGCCAGCCGCGGGTACAATGAGCAGTTCTTC. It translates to CASRGYNEQFF.

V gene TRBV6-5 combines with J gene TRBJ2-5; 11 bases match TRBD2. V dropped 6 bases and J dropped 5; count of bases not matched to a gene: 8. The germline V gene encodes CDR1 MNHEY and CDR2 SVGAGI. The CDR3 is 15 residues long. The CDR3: CASRVSGGAIETQYF. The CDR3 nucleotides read TGTGCCAGCAGGGTTAGCGGGGGGGCGATTGAGACCCAGTACTTC.

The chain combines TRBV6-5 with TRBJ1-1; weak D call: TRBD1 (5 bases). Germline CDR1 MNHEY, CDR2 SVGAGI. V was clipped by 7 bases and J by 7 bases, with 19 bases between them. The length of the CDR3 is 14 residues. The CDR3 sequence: CASKGRANRFEAFF. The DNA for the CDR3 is TGTGCCAGCAAGGGGAGGGCTAACAGGTTTGAAGCTTTCTTT.

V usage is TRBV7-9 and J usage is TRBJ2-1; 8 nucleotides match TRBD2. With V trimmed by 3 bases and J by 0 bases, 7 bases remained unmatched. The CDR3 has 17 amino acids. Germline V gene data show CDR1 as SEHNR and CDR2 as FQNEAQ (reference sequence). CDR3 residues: CASSLVAGPSSYNEQFF. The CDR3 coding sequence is TGTGCCAGCAGCTTGGTAGCGGGGCCCTCCTCCTACAATGAGCAGTTCTTC.

CDR3 coding DNA: TGTGCCAGCAGTGAAGCTTTCGGGGGGAATGAAAAACTGTTTTTT. Protein sequence: CASSEAFGGNEKLFF. The chain couples TRBV6-1 to TRBJ1-4; the D gene is possibly TRBD1 (5 bases). Trimming removed 0 bases at V and 5 bases at J, with 10 bases between. The CDR3 contains 15 residues. Germline lookup yields CDR1 MNHNS and CDR2 SASEGT.

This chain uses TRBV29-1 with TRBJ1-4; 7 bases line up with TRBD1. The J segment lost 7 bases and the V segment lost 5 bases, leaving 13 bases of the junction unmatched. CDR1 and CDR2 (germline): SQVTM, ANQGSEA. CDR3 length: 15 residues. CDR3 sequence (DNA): TGCAGCGTTCTGGGGGCGACAGGGCCAGGTGAAAAACTGTTTTTT. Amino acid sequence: CSVLGATGPGEKLFF.